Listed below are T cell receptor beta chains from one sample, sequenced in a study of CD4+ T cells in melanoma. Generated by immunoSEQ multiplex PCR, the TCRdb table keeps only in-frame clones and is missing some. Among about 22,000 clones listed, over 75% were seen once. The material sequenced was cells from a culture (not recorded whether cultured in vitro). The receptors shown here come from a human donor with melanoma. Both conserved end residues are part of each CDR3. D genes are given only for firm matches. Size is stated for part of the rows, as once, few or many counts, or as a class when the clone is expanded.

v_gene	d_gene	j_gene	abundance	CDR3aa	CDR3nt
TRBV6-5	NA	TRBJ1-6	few	CASSYSRLQNSPLHF	TGTGCCAGCAGTTACTCGCGACTCCAGAATTCACCCCTCCACTTT
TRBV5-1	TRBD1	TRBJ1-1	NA	CASSHIGKTGAAPKNTEAFF	TGCGCCAGCAGCCACATCGGAAAGACAGGGGCCGCACCCAAAAACACTGAAGCTTTCTTT
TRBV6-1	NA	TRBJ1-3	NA	CASSEAGVGGNTIYF	TGTGCCAGCAGTGAAGCGGGGGTGGGTGGAAACACCATATATTTT
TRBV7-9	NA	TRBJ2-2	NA	CASSLFQGSGELFF	TGTGCCAGCAGCTTATTCCAGGGTTCCGGGGAGCTGTTTTTT
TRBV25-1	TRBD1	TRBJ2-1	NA	CASTTGVLGEQFF	TGTGCCAGCACCACAGGGGTTTTAGGTGAGCAGTTCTTC
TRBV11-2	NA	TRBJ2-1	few	CASSFGASRFVDNEQFF	TGTGCCAGCAGCTTCGGGGCTAGTAGGTTCGTAGACAATGAGCAGTTCTTC
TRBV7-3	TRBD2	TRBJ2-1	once	CASSPRSAGGLSNEQFF	TGTGCCAGCAGCCCAAGGTCGGCGGGGGGGCTCTCGAATGAGCAGTTCTTC
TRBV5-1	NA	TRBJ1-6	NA	CASSNFREGMNSPLHF	TGCGCCAGCAGCAATTTTCGGGAGGGGATGAATTCACCCCTCCACTTT
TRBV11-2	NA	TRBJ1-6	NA	CASSPRGVTSPLHF	TGTGCCAGCAGCCCGCGGGGGGTCACTTCACCCCTCCACTTT
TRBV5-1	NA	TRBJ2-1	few	CASRSAGRNNEQFF	TGCGCCAGCAGGTCGGCGGGGCGTAACAATGAGCAGTTCTTC
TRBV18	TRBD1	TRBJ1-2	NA	CASSRTGTGDYGYTF	TGTGCCAGCTCACGGACCGGGACAGGGGACTATGGCTACACCTTC
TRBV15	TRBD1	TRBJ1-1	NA	CATSRGRDPGTGSNF	TGTGCCACCAGCAGAGGGCGCGATCCCGGGACAGGTTCCAATTTT
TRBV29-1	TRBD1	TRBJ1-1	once	CSAEGQVNTEAFF	TGCAGCGCCGAAGGACAGGTCAACACTGAAGCTTTCTTT
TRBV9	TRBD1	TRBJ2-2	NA	CASSVRRDRGPRTNTGELFF	TGTGCCAGCAGCGTACGCCGGGACAGGGGCCCCCGGACAAACACCGGGGAGCTGTTTTTT
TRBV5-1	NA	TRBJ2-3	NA	CASSLGARGTDTQYF	TGCGCCAGCAGCTTGGGTGCTAGAGGCACAGATACGCAGTATTTT
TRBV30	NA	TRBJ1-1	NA	CAWSSERQKAFF	TGTGCCTGGAGTTCAGAGCGGCAAAAAGCTTTCTTT
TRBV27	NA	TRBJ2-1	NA	CASSLYPPSSYNEQFF	TGTGCCAGCAGTTTATATCCCCCAAGCTCCTACAATGAGCAGTTCTTC
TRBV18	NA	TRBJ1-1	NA	CASSPNSEVGTEAFF	TGTGCCAGCTCACCCAACTCGGAGGTAGGAACTGAAGCTTTCTTT
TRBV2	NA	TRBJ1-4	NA	CASSRQRTTNEKLFF	TGTGCCAGCAGTAGACAGCGTACAACTAATGAAAAACTGTTTTTT
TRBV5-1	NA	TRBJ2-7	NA	CASSLAQTGDEQYF	TGCGCCAGCAGCTTGGCCCAAACCGGTGACGAGCAGTACTTC
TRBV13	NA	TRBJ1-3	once	CASSSGKISGNTIYF	TGTGCCAGCAGCTCGGGGAAGATCTCTGGAAACACCATATATTTT
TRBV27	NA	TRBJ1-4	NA	CASSLLGATNEKLFF	TGTGCCAGCAGTTTATTAGGAGCAACTAATGAAAAACTGTTTTTT
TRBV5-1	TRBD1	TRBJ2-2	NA	CASCEGARADTGELFF	TGCGCCAGCTGCGAGGGGGCTAGGGCGGACACCGGGGAGCTGTTTTTT
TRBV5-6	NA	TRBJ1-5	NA	CASSLRGQPQHF	TGTGCCAGCAGCTTGCGGGGACAGCCCCAGCATTTT
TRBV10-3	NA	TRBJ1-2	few	CAISRNQGIYGYTF	TGTGCCATCAGCCGAAACCAGGGCATCTATGGCTACACCTTC
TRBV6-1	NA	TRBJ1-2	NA	CASSEAARSNYGYTF	TGTGCCAGCAGTGAAGCTGCTCGATCTAACTATGGCTACACCTTC
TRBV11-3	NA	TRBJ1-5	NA	CASSLRAGHQPQHF	TGTGCCAGCAGCTTACGGGCAGGCCATCAGCCCCAGCATTTT
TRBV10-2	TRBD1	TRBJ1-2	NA	CASSERQGFYTF	TGCGCCAGCAGTGAGAGACAGGGGTTTTACACCTTC
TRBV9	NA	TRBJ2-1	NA	CASSVEPSSYNEQFF	TGTGCCAGCAGCGTAGAACCGAGCTCCTACAATGAGCAGTTCTTC
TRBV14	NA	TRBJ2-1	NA	CASSQGGHGAEQFF	TGTGCCAGCAGCCAGGGGGGGCACGGGGCCGAGCAGTTCTTC
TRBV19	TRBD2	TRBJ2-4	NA	CASRGLAGGENIQYF	TGTGCCAGTAGGGGACTAGCGGGGGGGGAAAACATTCAGTACTTC
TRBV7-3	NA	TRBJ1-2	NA	CASSATVGGSLGGYTF	TGTGCCAGCAGCGCCACCGTTGGGGGTTCCTTAGGCGGCTACACCTTC
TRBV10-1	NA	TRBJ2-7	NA	CASSDPGAGFREQYF	TGCGCCAGCAGTGACCCGGGGGCAGGGTTCCGCGAGCAGTACTTC
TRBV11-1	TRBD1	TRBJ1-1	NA	CASSLDRWNTEAFF	TGTGCCAGCAGCTTGGACAGGTGGAACACTGAAGCTTTCTTT
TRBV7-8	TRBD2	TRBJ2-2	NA	CASCWTSGGVTGELFF	TGTGCCAGCTGCTGGACTAGCGGGGGGGTCACCGGGGAGCTGTTTTTT
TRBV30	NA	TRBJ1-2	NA	CAWYSLGSYGYTF	TGTGCCTGGTATTCCTTGGGGTCCTATGGCTACACCTTC
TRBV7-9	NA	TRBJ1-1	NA	CASSLDGYTEAFF	TGTGCCAGCAGCTTAGACGGTTACACTGAAGCTTTCTTT
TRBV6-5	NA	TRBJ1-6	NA	CANTGTPPIPLHF	TGTGCCAACACCGGGACTCCGCCGATTCCCCTCCACTTT
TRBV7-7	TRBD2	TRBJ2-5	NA	CASSFGGAGETQYF	TGTGCCAGCAGCTTCGGGGGGGCCGGTGAGACCCAGTACTTC
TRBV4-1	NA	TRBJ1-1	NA	CASSLEGRNTEAFF	TGCGCCAGCAGCCTCGAAGGGAGGAACACTGAAGCTTTCTTT
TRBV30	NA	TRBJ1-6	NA	CAWSIQTRSPLHF	TGTGCCTGGAGTATCCAGACGCGTTCACCCCTCCACTTT
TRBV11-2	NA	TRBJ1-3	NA	CASSFNSLHRSGNTIYF	TGTGCCAGCAGCTTTAATTCCCTCCACAGGTCTGGAAACACCATATATTTT
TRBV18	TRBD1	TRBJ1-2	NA	CASSHGQGAYGYTF	TGTGCCAGCTCACACGGACAGGGGGCCTATGGCTACACCTTC
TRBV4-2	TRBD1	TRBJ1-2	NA	CASSQAADRQGYYGYTF	TGTGCCAGCAGCCAAGCGGCGGACCGACAGGGATACTATGGCTACACCTTC
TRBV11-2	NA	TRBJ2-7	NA	CASSSHFEQYF	TGTGCCAGCAGCAGTCACTTCGAGCAGTACTTC
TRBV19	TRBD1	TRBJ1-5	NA	CASSTTGSPLNQPQHF	TGTGCCAGTAGTACGACAGGGTCCCCACTTAATCAGCCCCAGCATTTT
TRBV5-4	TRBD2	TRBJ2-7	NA	CASSRDYLSYEQYF	TGTGCCTCGAGCCGGGACTACCTATCCTACGAGCAGTACTTC
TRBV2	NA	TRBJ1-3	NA	CASIGYGNTIYF	TGTGCCAGCATAGGCTATGGAAACACCATATATTTT
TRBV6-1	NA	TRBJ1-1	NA	CASSDYRVNTEAFF	TGTGCCAGCAGTGACTACAGGGTTAACACTGAAGCTTTCTTT
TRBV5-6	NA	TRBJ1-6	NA	CASSLVRVNSPLHF	TGTGCCAGCAGCTTAGTAAGGGTGAATTCACCCCTCCACTTT
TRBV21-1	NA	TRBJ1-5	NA	CASSRRQGAHFNQPQHF	TGTGCCAGCAGCCGCCGGCAGGGGGCGCACTTTAATCAGCCCCAGCATTTT
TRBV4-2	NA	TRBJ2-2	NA	CASSPVLWGLMVAGELFF	TGTGCCAGCAGCCCCGTATTGTGGGGGCTAATGGTGGCCGGGGAGCTGTTTTTT
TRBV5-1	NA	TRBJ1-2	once	CASSVQDSGGYTF	TGCGCCAGCAGCGTCCAGGATTCGGGTGGCTACACCTTC
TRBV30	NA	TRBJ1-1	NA	CAWSVQDSEAFF	TGTGCCTGGAGTGTACAAGACAGTGAAGCTTTCTTT
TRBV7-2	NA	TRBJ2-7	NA	CASSERTSLQQYF	TGTGCCAGCAGCGAGCGGACAAGTCTTCAGCAGTACTTC
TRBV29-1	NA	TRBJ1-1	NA	CSGGSRAGLNTEAFF	TGCAGCGGAGGGAGCAGGGCGGGCCTGAACACTGAAGCTTTCTTT